The 26 T cell receptor beta chains below were found in one sample sequenced in a study of CD8 T cells in ankylosing spondylitis. TCRdb analysed the 5' RACE reads with MiXCR anew, one entry per CDR3 protein. The data show about 36,000 distinct CDR3 sequences, roughly 13% seen once. The sequenced sample was synovial fluid, either unsorted or a sorted T cell fraction (not recorded which). The receptors stem from a male donor with ankylosing spondylitis.

The chain combines TRBV20-1 with TRBJ2-1; 9 bases agree with TRBD2. The CDR3 is made up of 19 amino acids. Germline V gene lookup returns CDR1 DFQATT and CDR2 SNEGSKA (reference sequence). Trimming at V came to 3 bases and at J to 7 bases, leaving 22 bases not matched to a gene. The chain's CDR3 is CSARSAGLASRWGRNEQFF. DNA for the CDR3: TGCAGTGCTAGGTCGGCGGGACTAGCCTCGCGGTGGGGTAGAAATGAGCAGTTCTTC.

By share, this clonotype ranks as medium-sized. This chain joins TRBV5-1 and TRBJ2-3, with TRBD2 as a possible D gene (5 bases). Germline lookup yields CDR1 SGHRS and CDR2 YFSETQ. The germline V and J ends were trimmed by 6 bases and 4 bases, with 12 bases remaining between them. CDR3 length: 13 amino acids. CDR3 nucleotides: TGCGCCAGCACCCCGGCGGGCCCAGATACGCAGTATTTT. Its protein is CASTPAGPDTQYF.

This clonotype was seen repeatedly, ten times or more. The chain joins TRBV6-1 to TRBJ2-1; no firm D call. Germline V lookup: CDR1 MNHNS, CDR2 SASEGT. This CDR3 contains 13 residues. V was cut by 6 bases and J by 13 bases, with 19 bases left in between. The CDR3 sequence is CASSSTLSLTQFF. In DNA form, the CDR3 reads TGTGCCAGCAGCTCCACCCTATCTCTCACCCAGTTCTTC.

Here the CDR3 DNA reads TGTGCCAGCAGCCATCCCCGAAGGGGGGTCGACACCGGGGAGCTGTTTTTT. It translates to CASSHPRRGVDTGELFF. This chain uses TRBV7-6 with TRBJ2-2; perhaps D is TRBD1 or TRBD2 (6 bases each). CDR3 length: 17 amino acids. The germline V gene encodes CDR1 SGHVS and CDR2 FNYEAQ. The V and J ends lost 5 bases and 3 bases respectively, with 19 bases between them.

This clonotype was recorded many times. The rearrangement links TRBV27 to TRBJ2-1, with 8 bases matching TRBD1. Germline CDR1 reads MNHEY; CDR2 reads SMNVEV (reference sequence). V shed 2 bases, J shed 7 bases, and the junction held 7 bases outside the gene matches. The CDR3 runs to 15 residues. In DNA, the CDR3 is TGTGCCAGCAGTTTAAGCAGGGGGCTAAGGAATGAGCAGTTCTTC. Its translation is CASSLSRGLRNEQFF.

This clonotype has at least ten counts. The rearrangement links TRBV9 to TRBJ2-7, with D possibly TRBD2 on 6 matching bases. CDR3 length: 14 residues. V was pared by 0 bases and J by 3 bases, with 10 bases between. In germline, CDR1 is SGDLS, CDR2 YYNGEE. CDR3 bases: TGTGCCAGCAGCGTAGCTGCGGGGAACTACGAGCAGTACTTC. This gives the protein CASSVAAGNYEQYF. The whole variable domain, filled in from reference TRBV9 and TRBJ2-7, reads DSGVTQTPKHLITATGQRVTLRCSPRSGDLSVYWYQQSLDQGLQFLIQYYNGEERAKGNILERFSAQQFPDLHSELNLSSLELGDSALYFCASSVAAGNYEQYFGPGTRLTVT.

The V call is TRBV7-8, the J call TRBJ2-1; 7 bases agree with TRBD2. In germline, CDR1 is SGHVS, CDR2 FQNEAQ. CDR3 length equals 15 residues. CDR3 amino acids: CATRGSINPYNEQFF. CDR3 nucleotide sequence: TGTGCGACTCGCGGGAGTATAAACCCCTACAATGAGCAGTTCTTC.

In its sample, this clonotype was seen a few times. The CDR3 here is CASTTGTPLDGYTF. The CDR3 DNA sequence: TGTGCCAGCACCACCGGGACTCCCCTTGATGGCTACACCTTC. V usage is TRBV2 and J usage is TRBJ1-2; D is possibly TRBD1 (5 bases). The germline gives CDR1 SNHLY, CDR2 FYNNEI. V gave up 7 bases and J gave up 6 bases, with 18 bases separating them. CDR3 size: 14 residues.

There are many counts of this clonotype. The chain has TRBV10-3 and TRBJ2-7, with TRBD1 identical over 8 bases. Germline loops: CDR1 ENHRY, CDR2 SYGVKD. The CDR3 totals 16 residues. With 0 bases clipped from V and 4 bases from J, the junction kept 8 bases outside the gene matches. In nucleotides, the CDR3 is TGTGCCATCAGTGAGTCTTCCGGACAGGGTTGGTACGAGCAGTACTTC. It specifies CAISESSGQGWYEQYF.

The chain carries TRBV7-6 and TRBJ2-1; 13 nucleotides agree with TRBD2. The CDR3 is made up of 15 amino acids. Germline-derived CDR1 and CDR2 are SGHVS and FNYEAQ. Trimming removed 7 bases from V and 4 bases from J; junction bases left unmatched: 4. Here the CDR3 reads CASTTLAGGYNEQFF. The CDR3, as DNA: TGTGCCAGCACCACACTAGCGGGGGGGTACAATGAGCAGTTCTTC.

V usage is TRBV5-6 and J usage is TRBJ2-7; the D gene is possibly TRBD2 (5 bases). Trimming pared 1 base from V and 5 bases from J, leaving 7 bases between. CDR3 length: 12 amino acids. Germline CDR1 SGHDT, CDR2 YYEEEE. CDR3 sequence: CASSLSGNEQYF. As DNA, the CDR3 is TGTGCCAGCAGCTTGTCGGGGAACGAGCAGTACTTC.

The rearrangement joins TRBV20-1 to TRBJ2-7; D unclear. Deletions cut 5 bases from V and 2 bases from J, with 10 bases between. The CDR3 sequence is 12 residues long. Germline values: CDR1 DFQATT, CDR2 SNEGSKA (reference sequence). In DNA, the CDR3 is TGCAGTGCTCGGCAGCCCGCCTACGAGCAGTACTTC. It specifies CSARQPAYEQYF.

This clonotype was counted at least ten times. V gene TRBV5-1 combines with J gene TRBJ2-1; unclear D gene. V lost 2 bases to trimming and J lost 4 bases, with 4 bases between them. This CDR3 has 12 residues. Per the germline V gene, CDR1 is SGHRS and CDR2 is YFSETQ. CDR3 nucleotides: TGCGCCAGCAGCTTTGTGTACAATGAGCAGTTCTTC. It specifies CASSFVYNEQFF.

This clonotype was seen many times. This rearrangement joins TRBV12-3 or TRBV12-4 to TRBJ2-3; TRBD1 agrees at 9 bases. This CDR3 comprises 17 residues. Germline trimming cut 3 bases from V and 3 bases from J; bases unmatched to any gene: 10. CDR3 sequence reads: CASSFEGTGSETDTQYF. The CDR3 nucleotides read TGTGCCAGCAGTTTTGAGGGGACAGGGTCCGAAACAGATACGCAGTATTTT.

The chain uses TRBV19 and TRBJ1-5, with a possible D match to TRBD1 (6 bases). The CDR3 spans 16 residues. V lost 3 bases and J lost 0, with 12 bases in between. Germline CDR1 LNHDA, CDR2 SQIVND (reference sequence). The CDR3 loop reads CASSMPQGISNQPQHF. Written as DNA, the CDR3 is TGTGCCAGTAGTATGCCACAGGGTATTAGCAATCAGCCCCAGCATTTT.

The table lists this clonotype with many counts. This sequence joins TRBV29-1 and TRBJ2-3, with 9 bases that match TRBD2. CDR3 length equals 14 residues. J gave up 4 bases and V 2 bases, and 4 bases lay outside the gene matches. Germline CDR1 SQVTM, CDR2 ANQGSEA. The CDR3 nucleotides read TGCAGCGTTGAAAAGCGGGAGGTCCCAGATACGCAGTATTTT. Translating it yields CSVEKREVPDTQYF.

The chain couples TRBV7-3 to TRBJ2-3; TRBD1 matches at 7 bases. The J segment lost 2 bases and the V segment lost 6 bases, leaving 5 bases of the junction unmatched. The CDR3 runs 14 residues. Germline V gene sequence: CDR1 SGHTA, CDR2 FQGTGA. The CDR3 is CASRMGQHTDTQYF. The CDR3 region has the DNA TGTGCCAGCAGGATGGGACAGCACACAGATACGCAGTATTTT.

This clonotype has at least ten counts. The J gene is TRBJ1-1, the V gene TRBV10-3; D gene uncertain. V lost 3 bases, J lost 4 bases, and 6 bases lay in between. The CDR3 contains 12 residues. Per the germline V gene, CDR1 is ENHRY and CDR2 is SYGVKD. The CDR3 here is CAISDFGTEAFF. CDR3 DNA sequence: TGTGCCATCAGTGATTTCGGCACTGAAGCTTTCTTT.

This clonotype was seen just once. This chain links TRBV6-5 with TRBJ2-7; TRBD1 matches 8 bases. The CDR3 is 15 amino acids. The trim removed 0 bases at V and 3 bases at J, leaving 4 bases unmatched. CDR1 MNHEY and CDR2 SVGAGI come from the germline V gene. The CDR3 loop is CASSYSRTGYYEQYF. CDR3 nucleotide sequence: TGTGCCAGCAGTTACTCTCGGACAGGGTACTACGAGCAGTACTTC.

This clonotype was detected only a few times. V usage is TRBV6-5 and J usage is TRBJ1-2; the match to TRBD1 covers 9 bases. The V segment lost 0 bases and the J segment 8 bases; nucleotides outside the gene matches: 13. The CDR3 is 17 residues long. The germline gives CDR1 MNHEY, CDR2 SVGAGI. The CDR3 DNA is TGTGCCAGCAGTTACTCGCGGGATGGGACAGGGTTCGGGGGCTACACCTTC. It yields the protein CASSYSRDGTGFGGYTF.

For this clonotype: It is unclear where the CDR3 begins or ends on the DNA, so no DNA is shown, and the CDR3 is as TCRdb lists it. The rearrangement uses TRBV12-3 or TRBV12-4 and TRBJ1-4; the table's D call, TRBD1, was not checked against the DNA. The CDR3 length equals 15 residues, ends included. CDR3 in amino acids: CASILGPGPNEKLLF.

The gene calls are TRBV5-1 and TRBJ1-5, with D hard to call. CDR3 length: 17 residues. The V end was cut by 0 bases, the J end by 2 bases, with 15 bases between. Germline V gives CDR1 SGHRS, CDR2 YFSETQ. The CDR3 sequence is CASSLDGGEIGNQPQHF. CDR3 DNA sequence: TGCGCCAGCAGCTTGGATGGCGGGGAGATTGGCAATCAGCCCCAGCATTTT.

This clonotype was seen more than once but under ten times. The genes are TRBV28 and TRBJ1-4; D is possibly TRBD1 (5 bases). This CDR3 comprises 15 residues. The germline CDR1 and CDR2 sequences are MDHEN and SYDVKM. The germline V and J ends were trimmed by 7 bases and 6 bases, with 18 bases remaining between them. CDR3 sequence reads: CASTKPRGGYEKLFF. The DNA for the CDR3 is TGTGCCAGCACCAAACCCCGGGGGGGGTATGAAAAACTGTTTTTT.

V gene TRBV5-6 combines with J gene TRBJ2-7; D remains unclear. The CDR3 totals 11 residues. V lost 1 base to trimming and J lost 5 bases, with 4 bases between them. CDR1 and CDR2 (germline): SGHDT, YYEEEE. The CDR3 DNA sequence: TGTGCCAGCAGCTTGCGCCACGAGCAGTACTTC. Its translation: CASSLRHEQYF.

The chain carries TRBV27 and TRBJ2-1, with 10 bases lining up with TRBD1. This CDR3 region has 13 residues. The junction had 4 bases not matched to a gene; V was cut back by 8 bases and J by 6 bases. Germline V gene data show CDR1 as MNHEY and CDR2 as SMNVEV (reference sequence). CDR3 protein: CASGTGEINEQFF. In DNA form, the CDR3 reads TGTGCCAGCGGGACAGGGGAAATCAATGAGCAGTTCTTC.

This clonotype was recorded a few times. The rearrangement links TRBV20-1 to TRBJ1-2, with a weak D call TRBD1 (6 bases). This CDR3 has 15 residues. The ends were cut back, 0 bases at V and 3 bases at J, with 14 bases in the middle. Germline CDR1 and CDR2: DFQATT and SNEGSKA (reference sequence). CDR3 residues: CSARDWRGYDYGYTF. For the CDR3, the DNA is TGCAGTGCTAGAGATTGGAGGGGGTACGACTATGGCTACACCTTC.